The 6 T cell receptor beta chains presented below share a single source sample, sequenced in a study of radiotherapy plus CTLA-4 blockade in lung cancer. Libraries were prepared by immunoSEQ multiplex PCR; TCRdb keeps only in-frame clonotypes and omits some of them. The table includes approximately 35,000 clones, approximately 85% detected once. Sequencing used peripheral blood, obtained from a patient treated with radiotherapy plus ipilimumab. The receptors derive from a human donor with non-small cell lung cancer who had stable disease on radiotherapy plus ipilimumab.

The chain employs TRBV2 and TRBJ2-5, with D perhaps matching TRBD1 (5 bases). The J call may be in error: the DNA end matches TRBJ2-7 better. This CDR3 spans 15 amino acids. From germline, CDR1 is SNHLY and CDR2 FYNNEI. CDR3 in DNA: TGTGCCAGCAGTAGGGGCGGCCCGCCCTCCTACGAGCAGTACTTC. It specifies CASSRGGPPSYEQYF.

A few counts support this clone. The V call is TRBV4-3, the J call TRBJ2-4; TRBD1 is a possible D gene (6 bases). CDR3 length equals 15 residues. Between the trimmed V and J ends, which lost 2 bases and 0 bases, there was a span of 8 bases. From germline, CDR1 is LGHNA and CDR2 YSLEER. The CDR3 region has the DNA TGCGCCAGCAGCCAAACAGGGCTAGCCAAAAACATTCAGTACTTC. Translation gives CASSQTGLAKNIQYF.

The gene calls are TRBV2 and TRBJ1-2; 8 nucleotides line up with TRBD1. Germline V gene data show CDR1 as SNHLY and CDR2 as FYNNEI. V lost 6 bases to trimming and J lost 7 bases; unmatched junction nucleotides: 10. This CDR3 comprises 14 residues. CDR3 region: CASSLDRGRGGYTF. CDR3 nucleotides: TGTGCCAGCAGCCTCGACAGGGGTCGGGGTGGCTACACCTTC.

The chain uses TRBV5-6 and TRBJ2-5, with unresolved D. Germline V gene lookup returns CDR1 SGHDT and CDR2 YYEEEE. The CDR3 totals 12 residues. V was shortened by 2 bases and J by 11 bases, with 13 bases between the two germline ends. CDR3 residues: CASSFTTQAQYF. CDR3 DNA: TGTGCCAGCAGCTTTACGACCCAGGCACAGTACTTC.

The rearrangement joins TRBV13 to TRBJ2-2, with D unresolved. The CDR3 has 12 amino acids. Between the trimmed V and J ends, which lost 5 bases and 3 bases, there was a span of 4 bases. Germline V CDR1 and CDR2: PRHDT, FYEKMQ (reference sequence). The CDR3 sequence is CASSPYTGELFF. The CDR3, as DNA: TGTGCCAGCAGCCCCTACACCGGGGAGCTGTTTTTT. Full variable domain (missing parts from reference TRBV13 and TRBJ2-2): AAGVIQSPRHLIKEKRETATLKCYPIPRHDTVYWYQQGPGQDPQFLISFYEKMQSDKGSIPDRFSAQQFSDYHSELNMSSLELGDSALYFCASSPYTGELFFGEGSRLTVL.

This chain uses TRBV11-2 with TRBJ2-7; tentatively, D is TRBD2 (6 bases). Trimming left V 5 bases short and J 12 bases short, with 17 bases between. Looked up from germline, CDR1 is SGHAT and CDR2 is FQNNGV. The CDR3 sequence is 12 residues long. CDR3 bases: TGTGCCAGCAGCGCTGAGGAGGGACCCTGGTACTTC. This sequence encodes CASSAEEGPWYF.